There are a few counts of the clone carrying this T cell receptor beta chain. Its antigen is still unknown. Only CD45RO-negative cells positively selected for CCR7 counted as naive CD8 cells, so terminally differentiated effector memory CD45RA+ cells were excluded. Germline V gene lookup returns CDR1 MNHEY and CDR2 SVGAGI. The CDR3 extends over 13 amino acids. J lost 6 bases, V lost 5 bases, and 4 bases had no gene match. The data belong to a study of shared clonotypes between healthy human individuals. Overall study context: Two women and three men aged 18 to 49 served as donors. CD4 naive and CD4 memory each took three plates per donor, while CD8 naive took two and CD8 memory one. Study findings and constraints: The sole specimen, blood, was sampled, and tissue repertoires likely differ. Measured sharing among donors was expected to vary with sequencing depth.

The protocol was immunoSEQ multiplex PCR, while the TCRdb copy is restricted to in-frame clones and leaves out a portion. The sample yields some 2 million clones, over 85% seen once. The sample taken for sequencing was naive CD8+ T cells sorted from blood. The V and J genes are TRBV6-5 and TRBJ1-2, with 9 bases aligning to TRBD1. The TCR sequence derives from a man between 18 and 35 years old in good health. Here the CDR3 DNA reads TGTGCCAGCAGTGCTCGGACAGGGGATGGCTACACCTTC. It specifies CASSARTGDGYTF.